This T cell receptor beta chain was identified in a study of cytomegalovirus exposure and HLA in healthy donors. The trim removed 0 bases at V and 0 bases at J, leaving 3 bases unmatched. CDR1 and CDR2 (germline): SGHNT, YENEEA. This CDR3 is built from 16 residues. This table comes from immunoSEQ multiplex PCR, and its TCRdb copy is limited to in-frame clones, with some not included. The data hold 120,000 or so clones, with approximately 95% observed a single time. This chain uses TRBV11-3 with TRBJ1-2, with TRBD1 matching over 8 bases. The source material was PBMCs. This receptor was taken from a young man in good health and CMV-seronegative. CDR3 DNA: TGTGCCAGCAGCTTAGATGGGGGACAGGCTAACTATGGCTACACCTTC. Translated, it gives CASSLDGGQANYGYTF.